These 21 T cell receptor beta chains share one sample of origin, sequenced in a study of blood T cell repertoires in COVID-19. This table comes from immunoSEQ multiplex PCR, and its TCRdb copy is limited to in-frame clones, with some not included. Of some 350,000 clones in the sample, around nine tenths were seen once. The sequenced material came from peripheral blood. Receptors were obtained from a human donor in a cohort sampled during active COVID-19.

This chain joins TRBV7-3 and TRBJ2-3; 10 bases map to TRBD1. CDR3 length: 17 amino acids. Germline V gene sequence: CDR1 SGHTA, CDR2 FQGTGA. V shed 6 bases, J shed 4 bases, and the junction held 13 bases outside the gene matches. The CDR3 protein is CASSPGPTGGSADTQYF. The CDR3 bases are TGTGCCAGCAGTCCCGGTCCGACAGGGGGCTCGGCAGATACGCAGTATTTT.

In DNA, the CDR3 is TGTGCCAGCCGATCGGGCGGGCTCTCCAATTCACCCCTCCACTTT. It yields the protein CASRSGGLSNSPLHF. The V gene is TRBV6-5, the J gene TRBJ1-6, with D hard to call. The CDR3 contains 15 residues. Trimming cost V 8 bases and J 7 bases, with 18 bases left between them. From germline, CDR1 is MNHEY and CDR2 SVGAGI.

V and J are TRBV5-1 and TRBJ1-1; TRBD1 matches 8 bases. CDR1 SGHRS and CDR2 YFSETQ come from the germline V gene. The length of the CDR3 is 16 residues. Trimming at V came to 3 bases and at J to 0 bases, leaving 7 bases not matched to a gene. Written as DNA, the CDR3 is TGCGCCAGCAGCTCCCGAGGACAGGGACTGAACACTGAAGCTTTCTTT. This codes for CASSSRGQGLNTEAFF.

This clone was counted a single time. Its ends do not fully match the called genes, so a read error is possible. This chain uses TRBV4-1 with TRBJ2-7; no firm D call. Germline assignment: CDR1 MGHRA and CDR2 YSYEKL. There are 14 residues in the CDR3. Written as DNA, the CDR3 is TGCGCCAGCAGCCAGACTCCTCTCTCCTACGAGCAGTGCTTC. It translates to CASSQTPLSYEQCF.

Turning to this clone: A much larger clone sits a single nucleotide away, making a read error possible. The chain recombines TRBV5-5 with TRBJ2-7; D is unresolved. Trimming stripped 3 bases from V and 3 bases from J, with 4 bases between. The CDR3 runs 11 residues. Germline loops: CDR1 SGHKS, CDR2 YYEKEE (reference sequence). The CDR3 sequence is CASSSHYEQYF. The CDR3 bases are TGTGCCAGCAGCTCCCACTACGAGCAGTACTTC.

The chain joins TRBV7-9 to TRBJ1-3, with D hard to call. V was pared by 5 bases and J by 2 bases, with 10 bases between. CDR3 length: 14 residues. In germline, CDR1 is SEHNR, CDR2 FQNEAQ (reference sequence). The CDR3 loop reads CASSTTLTGNTIYF. The CDR3 DNA is TGTGCCAGCAGCACGACACTTACTGGAAACACCATATATTTT. Looking up the rest from reference TRBV7-9 and TRBJ1-3 gives the full variable domain: DTGVSQNPRHKITKRGQNVTFRCDPISEHNRLYWYRQTLGQGPEFLTYFQNEAQLEKSRLLSDRFSAERPKGSFSTLEIQRTEQGDSAMYLCASSTTLTGNTIYFGEGSWLTVV.

CDR3 sequence reads: CASSPLTGGSADTQYF. CDR3 nucleotide sequence: TGTGCCAGCAGCCCCTTAACTGGCGGGAGCGCAGATACGCAGTATTTT. V usage is TRBV3-1 (or the pseudogene TRBV3-2) and J usage is TRBJ2-3; TRBD2 matches at 7 bases. Germline values: CDR1 LGHDT, CDR2 YNNKEL (reference sequence). CDR3 length equals 16 residues. V dropped 4 bases and J dropped 4; count of bases not matched to a gene: 11.

This clone showed up many times. The V and J genes are TRBV2 and TRBJ1-5, with D perhaps matching TRBD1 (5 bases). The CDR3 has 13 amino acids. Trimming shortened V by 5 bases and J by 4 bases, and 9 bases separated the two germline ends. Germline V lookup: CDR1 SNHLY, CDR2 FYNNEI. CDR3 in DNA: TGTGCCAGCAGTCGGGCAGGGAATCAGCCCCAGCATTTT. As protein: CASSRAGNQPQHF. Looking up the rest from reference TRBV2 and TRBJ1-5 gives the full variable domain: EPEVTQTPSHQVTQMGQEVILRCVPISNHLYFYWYRQILGQKVEFLVSFYNNEISEKSEIFDDQFSVERPDGSNFTLKIRSTKLEDSAMYFCASSRAGNQPQHFGDGTRLSIL.

The chain uses TRBV4-1 and TRBJ2-3; 7 bases match TRBD2. This CDR3 contains 15 residues. Germline loops: CDR1 MGHRA, CDR2 YSYEKL. The J segment lost 4 bases and the V segment lost 0 bases, leaving 4 bases of the junction unmatched. This CDR3 reads CASSQDPRGADTQYF. CDR3 nucleotides: TGCGCCAGCAGCCAAGATCCCCGGGGGGCAGATACGCAGTATTTT.

This chain links TRBV11-2 with TRBJ2-1; TRBD2 agrees at 11 bases. From germline, CDR1 is SGHAT and CDR2 FQNNGV. V lost 6 bases, J lost 5 bases, and 6 bases stayed unmatched. CDR3 length: 15 amino acids. The CDR3 sequence is CASSPGTSGHNEQFF. In DNA, the CDR3 is TGTGCCAGCAGTCCTGGGACTAGCGGTCACAATGAGCAGTTCTTC.

As for this clone: Compared with germline, one end of the junction differs, possibly owing to a read error. The chain carries TRBV11-3 and TRBJ2-3; TRBD2 aligns across 16 bases. This CDR3 spans 18 amino acids. The germline V gene has CDR1 SGHNT and CDR2 YENEEA. Here the CDR3 DNA reads TGTGCCAGCAGCCTAGAGGGACTAGCGGGGGGGCCCGGGAATACGCAGTATTTT. It encodes CASSLEGLAGGPGNTQYF.

The chain has TRBV19 and TRBJ2-4, with a tentative D call TRBD1 (6 bases). Trimming removed 4 bases from V and 0 bases from J, with 19 bases in between. CDR3 length: 18 amino acids. The germline V gene has CDR1 LNHDA and CDR2 SQIVND (reference sequence). DNA of the CDR3: TGTGCCAGTAGTAGTTGGGGGCGAAGCCTCCTAGCCAAAAACATTCAGTACTTC. Amino acid sequence: CASSSWGRSLLAKNIQYF.

This clone came up a few times. The chain links TRBV18 to TRBJ1-3; 8 nucleotides line up with TRBD1. Trimming took 0 bases from V and 0 from J; bases not matched to a gene: 4. Germline loops: CDR1 KGHSH, CDR2 LQKENI. The CDR3 has 17 amino acids. The CDR3 region has the DNA TGTGCCAGCTCACCACCGGGACAGGCGGGCTCTGGAAACACCATATATTTT. It codes for CASSPPGQAGSGNTIYF. The variable domain in full, with the rest retrieved from reference TRBV18 and TRBJ1-3, is NAGVMQNPRHLVRRRGQEARLRCSPMKGHSHVYWYRQLPEEGLKFMVYLQKENIIDESGMPKERFSAEFPKEGPSILRIQQVVRGDSAAYFCASSPPGQAGSGNTIYFGEGSWLTVV.

The rearrangement links TRBV30 to TRBJ1-3; TRBD1 aligns across 9 bases. CDR1 and CDR2 (germline): GTSNPN, SVGIG (reference sequence). With V trimmed by 0 bases and J by 0 bases, 0 bases remained unmatched. This CDR3 region has 15 residues. CDR3 residues: CAWSVQGASGNTIYF. Here the CDR3 DNA reads TGTGCCTGGAGTGTACAGGGGGCCTCTGGAAACACCATATATTTT.

The rearrangement uses TRBV5-4 and TRBJ2-1; 7 bases match TRBD2. The CDR3 extends over 15 amino acids. In germline, CDR1 is SGHNT, CDR2 YYREEE (reference sequence). Germline trimming cut 10 bases from V and 10 bases from J; bases unmatched to any gene: 20. In DNA form, the CDR3 reads TGTGCCGTGTCGTTGACGGGAGGTCGTAATGGGGAGCAGTTCTTC. Protein: CAVSLTGGRNGEQFF.

In its sample, this clone was seen a few times. This chain uses TRBV5-1 with TRBJ1-6; D remains ambiguous. The V end was cut by 3 bases, the J end by 9 bases, with 19 bases between. The CDR3 has 16 amino acids. Germline CDR1 reads SGHRS; CDR2 reads YFSETQ. Here the CDR3 DNA reads TGCGCCAGCAGCTCCGAGGAACGGGAGCGCCCTTCACCCCTCCACTTT. Translated: CASSSEERERPSPLHF.

The chain combines TRBV9 with TRBJ2-1; 14 nucleotides agree with TRBD2. This CDR3 has 16 residues. Germline V gives CDR1 SGDLS, CDR2 YYNGEE. The ends lost 4 bases at V and 8 bases at J; junction bases unmatched: 8. CDR3 sequence: CASSPRLAGGPDEQFF. The CDR3, as DNA: TGTGCCAGCAGCCCCAGACTAGCGGGGGGGCCGGATGAGCAGTTCTTC.

This clone came up once. It may be a read error: a sequence one base away is much more abundant. The rearrangement joins TRBV7-3 to TRBJ2-1; D is perhaps TRBD2 (5 bases). The CDR3 is 15 residues long. V dropped 0 bases and J dropped 2 bases, with 8 bases sitting between them. The V gene's germline CDR1 is SGHTA and CDR2 FQGTGA. CDR3: CASSLTAEPYNEQFF. DNA of the CDR3: TGTGCCAGCAGCTTAACAGCGGAACCCTACAATGAGCAGTTCTTC.

V usage is TRBV30 and J usage is TRBJ2-5, with D unclear. In germline, CDR1 is GTSNPN, CDR2 SVGIG (reference sequence). The CDR3 is 13 residues long. V was pared by 1 base and J by 3 bases, with 9 bases between. Written as DNA, the CDR3 is TGTGCCTGGAGTGCGGTTCCTGAAGAGACCCAGTACTTC. This translates into CAWSAVPEETQYF.

The CDR3 bases are TGTGCCAGCAGCTTAGATGGGCTAGCGGGGGCCAATGAGCAGTTCTTC. Amino acid sequence: CASSLDGLAGANEQFF. The V call is TRBV11-2, the J call TRBJ2-1; 10 bases are a match to TRBD2. This CDR3 region has 16 residues. Germline V gene data show CDR1 as SGHAT and CDR2 as FQNNGV. Germline trimming cut 0 bases from V and 6 bases from J; bases unmatched to any gene: 5. The whole variable domain, remainder taken from reference TRBV11-2 and TRBJ2-1, is EAGVAQSPRYKIIEKRQSVAFWCNPISGHATLYWYQQILGQGPKLLIQFQNNGVVDDSQLPKDRFSAERLKGVDSTLKIQPAKLEDSAVYLCASSLDGLAGANEQFFGPGTRLTVL.

The V and J genes are TRBV13 and TRBJ2-1; 9 bases map to TRBD2. The CDR3 is 12 amino acids. J lost 10 bases, V lost 5 bases, and 3 bases had no gene match. Germline V CDR1 and CDR2: PRHDT, FYEKMQ (reference sequence). The CDR3 loop is CASSLGLAEQFF. As DNA, the CDR3 is TGTGCCAGCAGCCTTGGACTAGCGGAGCAGTTCTTC.